These T cell receptor beta chains were read from a single sample in a study of PD-L1 blockade in urothelial cancer. TCRdb keeps only in-frame clones here, not all; method: immunoSEQ multiplex PCR. The table includes 50,000 or so clones, over 75% detected once. The starting material was PBMCs, obtained around atezolizumab (anti-PD-L1) treatment. The receptors here all came from a man aged 35-49 years with urothelial cancer. The CDR3 runs from the conserved cysteine through the conserved F or W. A D gene is named only where the DNA matches it firmly. Only some rows state a clone size, as once, few, many or a class for expanded clones.

j_call	clone_size	d_call	v_call	cdr3_nt	cdr3_aa
TRBJ2-7	-	TRBD2	TRBV30	TGTGCCTGGAGTAAAGCGGGGGACGAGCAGTACTTC	CAWSKAGDEQYF
TRBJ2-7	-	TRBD1	TRBV4-1	TGCGCCAGCAGCCCTGCCGGACAGGGGTTCCACGAGCAGTACTTC	CASSPAGQGFHEQYF
TRBJ1-1	-	-	TRBV6-1	TGTGCCAGCAGGAGGATGCGGAACACTGAAGCTTTCTTT	CASRRMRNTEAFF
TRBJ1-2	once	TRBD1	TRBV7-2	TGTGCCAGCAGCTTAGGGGACAGAAAAAATGGCTACACCTTC	CASSLGDRKNGYTF
TRBJ2-3	once	-	TRBV7-2	TGTGCCAGCTCAGCCAAGCGAGGATTCGGCACAGATACGCAGTATTTT	CASSAKRGFGTDTQYF
TRBJ2-7	-	TRBD1	TRBV27	TGTGCCAGCAGTTTAACGGGACAGGGGCAGGCCGAGCAGTACTTC	CASSLTGQGQAEQYF
TRBJ2-7	once	-	TRBV11-2	TGTGCCAGCAGCTTAGTAAAGCTCGGCGAGCAGTACTTC	CASSLVKLGEQYF
TRBJ2-3	once	-	TRBV7-3	TGTGCCAGCAGCCCCCGGGCCGGGCGGGAAGATACGCAGTATTTT	CASSPRAGREDTQYF
TRBJ2-6	-	TRBD1	TRBV15	TGTGCCACCAGCAGAGCCCTGGACAGGCCCGCCTCTGGGGCCAACGTCCTGACTTTC	CATSRALDRPASGANVLTF
TRBJ2-6	-	-	TRBV7-2	TGTGCCAGCTCCCCTCCTACCCGCTCTGGGGCCAACGTCCTGACTTTC	CASSPPTRSGANVLTF
TRBJ2-7	-	-	TRBV29-1	TGCAGCGTTGTTGGGGCAACAACCTACGAGCAGTACTTC	CSVVGATTYEQYF
TRBJ2-3	-	TRBD2	TRBV19	TGTGCCAGTAGTGCTAGCGGGATTAGCACAGATACGCAGTATTTT	CASSASGISTDTQYF
TRBJ2-5	medium-sized	TRBD1	TRBV27	TGTGCCAGCAAAAGGACAGGGGTGTTAGAGACCCAGTACTTC	CASKRTGVLETQYF
TRBJ1-2	-	-	TRBV28	TGTGCCAGCAGTCCTAGCGTGGGCGGCTACACCTTC	CASSPSVGGYTF
TRBJ2-7	-	-	TRBV28	TGTGCCAGCAGCAGTCCCTACGAGCAGTACTTC	CASSSPYEQYF
TRBJ2-7	-	TRBD1	TRBV29-1	TGCAGCGTCGCTACAGGGGGCTACGAGCAGTACTTC	CSVATGGYEQYF
TRBJ2-1	-	-	TRBV5-8	TGTGCCAGCAGCCCAGCGAGGGTTTCCAACAATGAGCAGTTCTTC	CASSPARVSNNEQFF
TRBJ2-7	-	TRBD2	TRBV28	TGTGCCAGCCTCAATCGAGTCGGGACTAGCAGCTACGAGCAGTACTTC	CASLNRVGTSSYEQYF
TRBJ2-1	-	TRBD2	TRBV9	TGTGCCAGCAGCGTAGCCGGGACTAGCGGGAGCGGGAACTACAATGAGCAGTTCTTC	CASSVAGTSGSGNYNEQFF
TRBJ2-7	once	-	TRBV23-1	TGCGCCAGCAGTCAATCGGGCACCGACTCCTACGAGCAGTACTTC	CASSQSGTDSYEQYF
TRBJ1-2	-	-	TRBV7-9	TGTGCCAGCAGCCTACGCGACTATGGCTACACCTTC	CASSLRDYGYTF
TRBJ2-1	-	TRBD2	TRBV23-1	TGCGCCAGCAGTCAATCGCGGACTAGCGGGGGATGGGATGAGCAGTTCTTC	CASSQSRTSGGWDEQFF